The 17 T cell receptor beta chains below were found in one sample sequenced in a study of shared clonotypes between healthy human individuals. This table comes from immunoSEQ multiplex PCR, and its TCRdb copy is limited to in-frame clones, with some not included. The data contain 1 million to 1.2 million clones, around three quarters of them singletons. The sample was memory CD4+ T cells from PBMCs. Subset in this sample: CD45RA-negative fraction. The receptors shown here come from a man between 18 and 29 years old in good health. Some clones in this sample may be carry-over from other donors' samples.

The V and J genes are TRBV5-1 and TRBJ2-7, with D perhaps matching TRBD1 (6 bases). V lost 0 bases, J lost 5 bases, and 15 bases lay in between. The length of the CDR3 is 15 residues. Germline CDR1 and CDR2: SGHRS and YFSETQ. The CDR3, as DNA: TGCGCCAGCAGCTTGGAGTGGCAGGGGACACACGAGCAGTACTTC. As protein: CASSLEWQGTHEQYF.

The CDR3 DNA reads as TGTGCCAGCACCTCGGGGATTCTCTATGGCTACACCTTC. Translation gives CASTSGILYGYTF. V is TRBV28 and J is TRBJ1-2; no firm D call. The CDR3 runs 13 residues. V was cut by 7 bases and J by 4 bases, with 13 bases left in between. CDR1 is MDHEN, CDR2 SYDVKM, per germline.

V usage is TRBV7-8 and J usage is TRBJ1-2; 8 bases line up with TRBD1. With 7 bases clipped from V and 0 bases from J, the junction kept 7 bases outside the gene matches. Germline CDR1 SGHVS, CDR2 FQNEAQ. The CDR3 is 15 residues long. The CDR3 region has the DNA TGTGCCAGCACCCTCCGGGACAGGACTAACTATGGCTACACCTTC. Residues: CASTLRDRTNYGYTF. The entire variable domain, with the rest obtained from reference TRBV7-8 and TRBJ1-2, is as follows: GAGVSQSPRYKVAKRGQDVALRCDPISGHVSLFWYQQALGQGPEFLTYFQNEAQLDKSGLPSDRFFAERPEGSVSTLKIQRTQQEDSAVYLCASTLRDRTNYGYTFGSGTRLTVV.

This chain joins TRBV29-1 and TRBJ1-2, with 9 bases fitting TRBD1. This CDR3 comprises 15 residues. Germline CDR1 SQVTM, CDR2 ANQGSEA. V was clipped by 8 bases and J by 4 bases; unmatched bases: 14. The CDR3 bases are TGCAGCACCTATTCCGGGACAGGGAGCTTCTATGGCTACACCTTC. Encoded protein: CSTYSGTGSFYGYTF.

The table lists this clone with a count of one. The chain carries TRBV6-4 and TRBJ2-7, with D uncertain. The CDR3 consists of 14 residues. Germline V lookup: CDR1 MRHNA, CDR2 SNTAGT. V was clipped by 4 bases and J by 4 bases, with 14 bases between them. The CDR3 nucleotides read TGTGCCAGCAGTGTTCACCACGCGCCATACGAGCAGTACTTC. It codes for CASSVHHAPYEQYF.

This chain joins TRBV7-3 and TRBJ2-1, with D unclear. Germline CDR1 is SGHTA and CDR2 is FQGTGA. This CDR3 is 13 amino acids long. The V gene lost 2 bases and the J gene lost 7 bases, with 9 bases spanning the gap. CDR3 nucleotide sequence: TGTGCCAGCAGCTTAGGAACCGGGAATGAGCAGTTCTTC. This gives the protein CASSLGTGNEQFF.

The chain employs TRBV7-3 and TRBJ1-3; no firm D call. This CDR3 is 16 amino acids long. Germline V gives CDR1 SGHTA, CDR2 FQGTGA. The V end was cut by 4 bases, the J end by 0 bases, with 13 bases between. CDR3 loop: CASSSSPLTSGNTIYF. The DNA for the CDR3 is TGTGCCAGCAGCTCCTCCCCGCTGACCTCTGGAAACACCATATATTTT.

This clone was detected only a few times. The CDR3 DNA reads TGTGCCTGGAGCTTTGGCGGCTCACAAAACACCATATATTTT. Translating gives CAWSFGGSQNTIYF. The chain couples TRBV30 to TRBJ1-3; D is uncertain. The CDR3 is 14 residues long. V gave up 3 bases and J gave up 6 bases, with 15 bases separating them. Germline V gene lookup returns CDR1 GTSNPN and CDR2 SVGIG (reference sequence).

The chain uses TRBV27 and TRBJ1-3; 8 bases line up with TRBD1. The germline gives CDR1 MNHEY, CDR2 SMNVEV (reference sequence). V lost 4 bases, J lost 4 bases, and 9 bases stayed unmatched. This CDR3 is 16 amino acids long. The CDR3: CASSSWDRRTGNTIYF. DNA for the CDR3: TGTGCCAGCAGTTCTTGGGACAGGAGAACGGGAAACACCATATATTTT.

In this sample, this clone turned up once. The V gene is TRBV25-1, the J gene TRBJ1-6, with 7 bases aligning to TRBD1. CDR3 length: 15 amino acids. V was pared by 4 bases and J by 4 bases, with 4 bases of the junction left unmatched. The germline V gene encodes CDR1 MGHDK and CDR2 SYGVNS. Here the CDR3 reads CASSAAGQYNSPLHF. The CDR3, as DNA: TGTGCCAGCAGTGCCGCGGGACAGTATAATTCACCCCTCCACTTT.

This clone was detected only once. CDR3 nucleotide sequence: TGTGCCAGCAGCTTTGCGGGGGCCGGTGGCTACACCTTC. Its translation: CASSFAGAGGYTF. V usage is TRBV5-4 and J usage is TRBJ1-2; D may be TRBD1 (6 bases). V shed 2 bases and J shed 7 bases, with 12 bases lying between them. The CDR3 sequence is 13 residues long. Germline values: CDR1 SGHNT, CDR2 YYREEE (reference sequence).

This chain links TRBV21-1 with TRBJ1-3. TRBV21-1 is a listed pseudogene. The CDR3 has 16 residues. CDR3 sequence reads: CASSKRAGTVGDTIYF. Here the CDR3 DNA reads TGTGCCAGCAGCAAACGGGCAGGCACCGTGGGGGACACCATATATTTT.

The chain uses TRBV7-2 and TRBJ1-4; D is unclear. The germline gives CDR1 SGHTA, CDR2 FQGNSA. The CDR3 sequence is 16 residues long. Trimming took off 5 bases at V and 7 bases at J, with 20 bases between the two ends. In DNA form, the CDR3 reads TGTGCCAGCAGCAACGGTCAGAGGGCGGGCGGTGAAAAACTGTTTTTT. It translates to CASSNGQRAGGEKLFF.

The chain combines TRBV28 with TRBJ1-1; unclear D gene. The CDR3 is 13 residues long. Trimming cost V 4 bases and J 1 base, with 7 bases left between them. Per the germline V gene, CDR1 is MDHEN and CDR2 is SYDVKM. The CDR3 is CASSYTANTEAFF. The CDR3 DNA sequence: TGTGCCAGCAGTTATACAGCGAACACTGAAGCTTTCTTT.

CDR3 amino acids: CASSIGGGASYGYTF. The CDR3 region has the DNA TGTGCCAGCAGTATAGGAGGGGGCGCTAGCTATGGCTACACCTTC. The chain links TRBV7-9 to TRBJ1-2; 7 bases map to TRBD1. The J segment lost 4 bases and the V segment lost 6 bases, leaving 11 bases of the junction unmatched. The CDR3 runs to 15 residues. Germline CDR1 SEHNR, CDR2 FQNEAQ (reference sequence).

The chain combines TRBV28 with TRBJ2-7; tentatively, D is TRBD1 or TRBD2 (6 bases each). Deletions cut 4 bases from V and 5 bases from J, with 18 bases between. Germline CDR1 is MDHEN and CDR2 is SYDVKM. The CDR3 is made up of 15 amino acids. CDR3 nucleotide sequence: TGTGCCAGCAGTTCCCGGGACGGGGGCGTCCACGAGCAGTACTTC. Amino acid sequence: CASSSRDGGVHEQYF.

This clone has only a few counts. The V call is TRBV10-3, the J call TRBJ2-6; 9 nucleotides agree with TRBD1. The CDR3 covers 16 residues. V was clipped by 2 bases and J by 2 bases; unmatched bases: 1. Germline V lookup: CDR1 ENHRY, CDR2 SYGVKD. The CDR3 bases are TGTGCCATCAGTGAGAACAGGGGGCCTGGGGCCAACGTCCTGACTTTC. Protein product: CAISENRGPGANVLTF.